This TCR beta chain was profiled in a study of CD8 T cells in ankylosing spondylitis. Study-level findings and limits: Reportedly, significant enrichment of disease-linked clones occurred in matched ankylosing spondylitis synovial fluid. Blood of patients with ankylosing spondylitis appeared to be characterized by a TCR beta motif of eight highly homologous variants.

The authors made TCR beta libraries by quantitative 5'-RACE with molecular barcodes. TCRdb reprocessed the 5' RACE reads via MiXCR and lists one record per CDR3 protein. Of fewer than 450,000 distinct CDR3 sequences in the sample, 17% were seen once. This CDR3 contains 15 residues. Germline-derived CDR1 and CDR2 are SGDLS and YYNGEE. Trimming cost V 3 bases and J 2 bases; bases outside gene matches: 5. Details on this clonotype: Its antigen is as yet unknown.

The sample taken for sequencing was blood, either unsorted or a sorted T cell fraction (not recorded which). The rearrangement joins TRBV9 to TRBJ2-1; 7 nucleotides align to TRBD1. The receptor's source is a male donor with ankylosing spondylitis. CDR3 sequence reads: CASSARQGTYNEQFF. In DNA, the CDR3 is TGTGCCAGCAGCGCCAGACAGGGTACCTACAATGAGCAGTTCTTC.